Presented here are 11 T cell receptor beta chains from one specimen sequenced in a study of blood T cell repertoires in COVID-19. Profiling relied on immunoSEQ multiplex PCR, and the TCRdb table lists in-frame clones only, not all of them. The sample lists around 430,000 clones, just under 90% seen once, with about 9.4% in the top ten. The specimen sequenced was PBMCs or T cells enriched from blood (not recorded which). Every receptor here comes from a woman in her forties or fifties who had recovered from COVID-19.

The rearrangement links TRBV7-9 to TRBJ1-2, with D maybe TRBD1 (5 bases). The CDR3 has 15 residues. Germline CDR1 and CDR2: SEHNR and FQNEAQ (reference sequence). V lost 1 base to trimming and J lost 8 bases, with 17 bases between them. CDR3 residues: CASSLDLGGVKGYTF. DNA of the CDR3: TGTGCCAGCAGCTTAGACCTCGGGGGGGTTAAAGGCTACACCTTC.

CDR3 sequence: CATSDRAQTGLDEQYF. The CDR3 DNA reads as TGTGCCACCAGTGATAGAGCGCAGACAGGGCTGGACGAGCAGTACTTC. The chain carries TRBV24-1 and TRBJ2-7, with 7 bases fitting TRBD1. Germline V lookup: CDR1 KGHDR, CDR2 SFDVKD. This CDR3 has 16 amino acids. V was pared by 3 bases and J by 5 bases, with 12 bases of the junction left unmatched.

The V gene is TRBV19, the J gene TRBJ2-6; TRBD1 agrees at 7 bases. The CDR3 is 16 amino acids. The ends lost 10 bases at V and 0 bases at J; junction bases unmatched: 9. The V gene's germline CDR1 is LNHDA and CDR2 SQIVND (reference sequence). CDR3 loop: CATTGTVYSGANVLTF. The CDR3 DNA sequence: TGTGCCACCACCGGGACAGTATACTCTGGGGCCAACGTCCTGACTTTC.

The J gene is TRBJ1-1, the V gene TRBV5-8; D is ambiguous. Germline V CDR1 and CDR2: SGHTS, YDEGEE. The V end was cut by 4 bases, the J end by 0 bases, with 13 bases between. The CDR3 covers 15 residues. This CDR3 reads CASSPWAGLNTEAFF. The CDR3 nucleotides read TGTGCCAGCAGCCCATGGGCGGGTTTGAACACTGAAGCTTTCTTT. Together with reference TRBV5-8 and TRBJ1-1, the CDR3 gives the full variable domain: EAGVTQSPTHLIKTRGQQATLRCSPISGHTSVYWYQQALGLGLQFLLWYDEGEERNRGNFPPRFSGRQFPNYSSELNVNALELEDSALYLCASSPWAGLNTEAFFGQGTRLTVV.

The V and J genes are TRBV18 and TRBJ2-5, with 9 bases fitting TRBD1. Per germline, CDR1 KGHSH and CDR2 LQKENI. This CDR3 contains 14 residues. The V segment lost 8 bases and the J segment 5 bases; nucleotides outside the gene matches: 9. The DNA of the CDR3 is TGTGCCAGCGGTCGGACAGGGACAGGGGAGACCCAGTACTTC. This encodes CASGRTGTGETQYF.

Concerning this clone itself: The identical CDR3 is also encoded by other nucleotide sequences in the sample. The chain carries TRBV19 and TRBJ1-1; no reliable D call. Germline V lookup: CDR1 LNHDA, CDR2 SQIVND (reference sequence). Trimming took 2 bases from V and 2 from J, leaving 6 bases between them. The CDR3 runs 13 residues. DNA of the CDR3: TGTGCCAGTAGTATAAGAGGAAACACTGAAGCTTTCTTT. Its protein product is CASSIRGNTEAFF.

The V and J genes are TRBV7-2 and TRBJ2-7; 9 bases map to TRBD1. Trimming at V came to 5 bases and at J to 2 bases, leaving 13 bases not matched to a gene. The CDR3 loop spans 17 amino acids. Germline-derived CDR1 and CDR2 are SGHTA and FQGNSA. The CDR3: CASSARGQGTVTYEQYF. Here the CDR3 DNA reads TGTGCCAGCAGCGCACGGGGACAGGGAACGGTGACCTACGAGCAGTACTTC.

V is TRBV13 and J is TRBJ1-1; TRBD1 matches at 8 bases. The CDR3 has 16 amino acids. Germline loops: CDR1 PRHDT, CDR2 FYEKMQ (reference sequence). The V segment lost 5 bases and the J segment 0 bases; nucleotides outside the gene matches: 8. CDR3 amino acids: CASSLNRDRLNTEAFF. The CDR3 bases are TGTGCCAGCAGCCTCAACCGGGACAGGTTGAACACTGAAGCTTTCTTT.

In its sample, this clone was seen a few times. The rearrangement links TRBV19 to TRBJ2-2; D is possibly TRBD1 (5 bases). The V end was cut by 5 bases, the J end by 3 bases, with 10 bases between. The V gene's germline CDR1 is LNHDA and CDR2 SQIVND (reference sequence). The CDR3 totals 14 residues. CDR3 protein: CASSATGYTGELFF. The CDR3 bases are TGTGCCAGTAGTGCTACAGGTTACACCGGGGAGCTGTTTTTT. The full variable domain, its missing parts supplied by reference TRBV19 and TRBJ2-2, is DGGITQSPKYLFRKEGQNVTLSCEQNLNHDAMYWYRQDPGQGLRLIYYSQIVNDFQKGDIAEGYSVSREKKESFPLTVTSAQKNPTAFYLCASSATGYTGELFFGEGSRLTVL.

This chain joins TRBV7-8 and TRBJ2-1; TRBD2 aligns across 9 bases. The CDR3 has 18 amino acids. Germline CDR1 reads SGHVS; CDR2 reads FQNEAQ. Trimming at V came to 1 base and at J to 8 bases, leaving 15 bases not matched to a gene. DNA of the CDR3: TGTGCCAGCAGCTTAGAGGTGGTAGCGGGAGATAGGATCCATGAGCAGTTCTTC. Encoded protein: CASSLEVVAGDRIHEQFF.

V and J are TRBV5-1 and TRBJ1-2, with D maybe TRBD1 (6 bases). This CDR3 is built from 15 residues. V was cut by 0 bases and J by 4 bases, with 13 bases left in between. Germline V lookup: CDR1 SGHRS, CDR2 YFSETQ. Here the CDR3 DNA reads TGCGCCAGCAGCTTGGTTGGACAGCCAAGCTATGGCTACACCTTC. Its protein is CASSLVGQPSYGYTF.